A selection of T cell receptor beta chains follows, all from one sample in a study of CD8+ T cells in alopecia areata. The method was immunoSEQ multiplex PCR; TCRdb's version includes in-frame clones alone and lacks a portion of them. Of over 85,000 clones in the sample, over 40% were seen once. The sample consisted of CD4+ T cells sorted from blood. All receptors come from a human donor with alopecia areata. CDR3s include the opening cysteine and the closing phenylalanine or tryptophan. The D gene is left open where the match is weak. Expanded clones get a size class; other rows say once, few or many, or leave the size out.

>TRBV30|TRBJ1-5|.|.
TGTGCCTGGAGCTCTTTCAATCAGCCCCAGCATTTT
CAWSSFNQPQHF
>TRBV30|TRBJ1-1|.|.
TGTGCCTGGAGTGTACAAAGTGACACTGAAGCTTTCTTT
CAWSVQSDTEAFF
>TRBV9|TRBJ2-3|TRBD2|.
TGTGCCAGCAGCGTAGGTTCCAGCGGGAATGGAGATACGCAGTATTTT
CASSVGSSGNGDTQYF
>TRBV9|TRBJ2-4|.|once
TGTGCCAGCAGCGTAGAGGCAGGGGCTGCCATTCAGTACTTC
CASSVEAGAAIQYF
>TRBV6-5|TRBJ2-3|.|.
TGTGCCAGCAGTTACTCGATAGGGCGAGATACGCAGTATTTT
CASSYSIGRDTQYF
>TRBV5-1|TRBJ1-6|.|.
TGCGCCAGCAGCTTGGGGGAGCTGAATTCACCCCTCCACTTT
CASSLGELNSPLHF
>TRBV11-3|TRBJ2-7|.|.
TGTGCCAGTCACCGGGACGGCTCCTACGAGCAGTACTTC
CASHRDGSYEQYF
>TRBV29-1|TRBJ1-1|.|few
TGCAGCGTTGGCCCCCAGGATACTGAAGCTTTCTTT
CSVGPQDTEAFF
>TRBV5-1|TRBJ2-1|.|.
TGCGCCAGCAGCTTGGACGGGGTCCGAATGGATGAGCAGTTCTTC
CASSLDGVRMDEQFF
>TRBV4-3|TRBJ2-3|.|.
TGCGCCAGCAGCCAAGAGAGGGATCGGACAGATACGCAGTATTTT
CASSQERDRTDTQYF
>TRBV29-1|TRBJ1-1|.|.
TGCAGCGTTGAAGATTCCTGGAACACTGAAGCTTTCTTT
CSVEDSWNTEAFF
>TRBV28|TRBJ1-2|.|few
TGTGCCAGCAGTCCCCCGTCCCAGGGCCTCTTATATGGCTACACCTTC
CASSPPSQGLLYGYTF
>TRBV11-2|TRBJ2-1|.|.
TGTGCCAGCAGCTTGGGCGCCTACAATGAGCAGTTCTTC
CASSLGAYNEQFF
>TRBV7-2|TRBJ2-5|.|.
TGTGCCAGCAGCTTACAGGGTAATCTTAAATCGGTGAAGACCCAGTACTTC
CASSLQGNLKSVKTQYF
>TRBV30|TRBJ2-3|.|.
TGTGCCTGGAGCCCCGATTTCCTAAGCACAGATACGCAGTATTTT
CAWSPDFLSTDTQYF
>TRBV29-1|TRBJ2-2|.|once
TGCAGCGTATTTGGGGGGCCAGATAGATCCGGGGAGCTGTTTTTT
CSVFGGPDRSGELFF
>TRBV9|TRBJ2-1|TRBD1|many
TGTGCCAGCAGCTTCTCCTTGGGACAGGGGATCTACAATGAGCAGTTCTTC
CASSFSLGQGIYNEQFF
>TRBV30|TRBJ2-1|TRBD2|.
TGTGCCTGGAGTGTTGGAGTCGGGGGGAATGAGCAGTTCTTC
CAWSVGVGGNEQFF
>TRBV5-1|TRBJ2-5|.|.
TGCGCCAGCAGCCTCCGGGAGACCCAGTACTTC
CASSLRETQYF
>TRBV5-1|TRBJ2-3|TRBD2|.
TGCGCCAGCAGCCCGGGACTAGCGGGGGGGCGAAGCACAGATACGCAGTATTTT
CASSPGLAGGRSTDTQYF
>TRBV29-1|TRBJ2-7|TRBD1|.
TGCAGCGTCGTGGGACAGTCCTACGAGCAGTACTTC
CSVVGQSYEQYF
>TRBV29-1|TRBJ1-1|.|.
TGCAGCGTCGAAATACAGGAGTACACTGAAGCTTTCTTT
CSVEIQEYTEAFF
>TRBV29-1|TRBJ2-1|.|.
TGCAGCGTTGAAATAGTGTATGGGTCTTACGAGTTCTTC
CSVEIVYGSYEFF
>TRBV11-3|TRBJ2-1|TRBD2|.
TGTGCCAGCAGCTTAGCCCTGTTTAGCGGGGATGCGAATGAGCAGTTCTTC
CASSLALFSGDANEQFF
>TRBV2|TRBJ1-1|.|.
TGTGCCAGCACCAAAGACGGGGGAGTTGCTGAAGCTTTCTTT
CASTKDGGVAEAFF
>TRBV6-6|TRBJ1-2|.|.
TGTGCCAGCAGTGGGGGGACAACGAACTATGGCTACACCTTC
CASSGGTTNYGYTF
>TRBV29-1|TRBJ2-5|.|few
TGCAGCGTCGACAAAGAGACCCAGTACTTC
CSVDKETQYF
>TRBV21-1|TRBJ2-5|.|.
TGTGCCAGCAGCCTGAGGACTAGCGGAGAACAAGAGACCCAGTACTTC
CASSLRTSGEQETQYF
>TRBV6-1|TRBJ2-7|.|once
TGTGCCAGCAGTGAAGTCTTGGACAGCCCCTACGAGCAGTACTTC
CASSEVLDSPYEQYF
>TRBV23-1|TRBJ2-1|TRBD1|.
TGCGCCAGCAGTCCTGGGACAGTCAATTACAATGAGCAGTTCTTC
CASSPGTVNYNEQFF
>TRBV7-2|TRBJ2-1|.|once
TGTGCCAGCAGCGCTTTCGGGGATCCTGAGCAGTTCTTC
CASSAFGDPEQFF
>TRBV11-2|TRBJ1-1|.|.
TGTGCCAGCAGCTTACTGGGGGAGGGTGAAGCTTTCTTT
CASSLLGEGEAFF
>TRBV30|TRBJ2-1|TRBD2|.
TGTGCCTGGAGTAGCGGGAGGAAAAATGAGCAGTTCTTC
CAWSSGRKNEQFF
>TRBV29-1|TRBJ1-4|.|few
TGCAGCGCCTACGATCGGGAACTGTTTTTT
CSAYDRELFF
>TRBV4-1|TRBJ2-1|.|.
TGCGCCAGCAGCCAAGAAGTAAGTGAGCAGTTCTTC
CASSQEVSEQFF
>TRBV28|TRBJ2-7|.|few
TGTGCCAGCAGTTACTCCTACGAGCAGTACTTC
CASSYSYEQYF
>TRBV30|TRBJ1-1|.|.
TGTGCCTGGAGTGTACACCTGAACACTGAAGCTTTCTTT
CAWSVHLNTEAFF
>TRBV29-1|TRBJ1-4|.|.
TGCAGCGTTGTGCGAGGGGGTGATGAAAAACTGTTTTTT
CSVVRGGDEKLFF
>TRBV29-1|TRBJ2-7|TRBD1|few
TGCAGCGTTGAGGGACAGGGGGCTGGTCACGAGCAGTACTTC
CSVEGQGAGHEQYF
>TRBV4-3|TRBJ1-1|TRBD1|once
TGCGCCAGCAGCCAAGATTTTAGACAGGGACACACTGAAGCTTTCTTT
CASSQDFRQGHTEAFF
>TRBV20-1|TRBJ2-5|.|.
TGCAGTGCTACTTTACAAGAGACCCAGTACTTC
CSATLQETQYF
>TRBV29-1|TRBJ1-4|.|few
TGCAGCGTCGGAGATGAAAAACTGTTTTTT
CSVGDEKLFF
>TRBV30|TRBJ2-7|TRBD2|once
TGTGCCTGGGAGACTAGCTCATACGAGCAGTACTTC
CAWETSSYEQYF
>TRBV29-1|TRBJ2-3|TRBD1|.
TGCAGCGGAGCCGGGACAGGGGACCTAGGTACGCAGTATTTT
CSGAGTGDLGTQYF
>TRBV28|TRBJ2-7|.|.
TGTGCCAGCAGTTTTCTGGGGAGATTCGAGCAGTACTTC
CASSFLGRFEQYF
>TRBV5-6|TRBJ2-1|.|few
TGTGCCAGCAGCCCCGGGCCCCACTCCTACAATGAGCAGTTCTTC
CASSPGPHSYNEQFF
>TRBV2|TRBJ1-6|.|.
TGTGCCAGCATCAGGACCCTTAATTCACCCCTCCACTTT
CASIRTLNSPLHF
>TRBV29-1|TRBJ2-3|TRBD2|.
TGCAGCGCAAGGCGACGGACTAGCGGCACAGATACGCAGTATTTT
CSARRRTSGTDTQYF
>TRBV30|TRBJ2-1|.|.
TGTGCCTGGAGTGTGGGAAATGAGCAGTTCTTC
CAWSVGNEQFF
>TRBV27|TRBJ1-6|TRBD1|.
TGTGCCAGCAGTCCACAGACAGGGGCGAATTCACCCCTCCACTTT
CASSPQTGANSPLHF
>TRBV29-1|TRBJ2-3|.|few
TGCAGCGTGTCCGGGGGTCGGGATACGCAGTATTTT
CSVSGGRDTQYF
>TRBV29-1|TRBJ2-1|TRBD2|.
TGCAGCGCGCGGAGCGGGAGTTCTGTGGATGAGCAGTTCTTC
CSARSGSSVDEQFF
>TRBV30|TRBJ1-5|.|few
TGTGCCTGGAGTGTCAAGGACAATCAGCCCCAGCATTTT
CAWSVKDNQPQHF
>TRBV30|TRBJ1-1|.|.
TGTGCCTGGAGTCGAGTAAACACTGAAGCTTTCTTT
CAWSRVNTEAFF
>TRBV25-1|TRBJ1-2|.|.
TGTGCCACAAGGGAGAATTATGGCTACACCTTC
CATRENYGYTF
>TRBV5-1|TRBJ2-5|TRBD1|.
TGCGCCAGCAGCTTGGCCCCCATTTTGGGGACAGGAGGAGAGACCCAGTACTTC
CASSLAPILGTGGETQYF
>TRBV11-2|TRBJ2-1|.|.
TGTGCCAGCAGCCCAGTGGCCAGCCTAGTCGGGGAGCAGTTCTTC
CASSPVASLVGEQFF
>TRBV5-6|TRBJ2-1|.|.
TGTGCCAGCAGCCGAGGCGTCGCGAATGAGCAGTTCTTC
CASSRGVANEQFF